The TCR beta chain described here comes from a study of identical twins. TCRdb re-analysed the 5' RACE reads in MiXCR, keeping a single row per CDR3 protein. The sample contains some 440,000 distinct CDR3 sequences, around 24% of which appear only once. V dropped 7 bases and J dropped 0 bases, with 20 bases sitting between them. CDR3 size: 17 residues. The germline V gene has CDR1 SGHVS and CDR2 FQNEAQ. The same specimen was also included in a second study, on T cells expressing NK-cell markers. That source adds: In a few donors, dominant clonotypes made up roughly 28.3-65% of CD3+CD56-NKG2C+ cells.

The chain carries TRBV7-8 and TRBJ2-3; D is uncertain. The sequenced sample consisted of CD4+ T cells sorted from blood. This TCR was recovered from a woman between 18 and 29 years old in good health. DNA of the CDR3: TGTGCCAGCACCACTGGTATTGGCGTGGCAAGCACAGATACGCAGTATTTT. Its translation is CASTTGIGVASTDTQYF.